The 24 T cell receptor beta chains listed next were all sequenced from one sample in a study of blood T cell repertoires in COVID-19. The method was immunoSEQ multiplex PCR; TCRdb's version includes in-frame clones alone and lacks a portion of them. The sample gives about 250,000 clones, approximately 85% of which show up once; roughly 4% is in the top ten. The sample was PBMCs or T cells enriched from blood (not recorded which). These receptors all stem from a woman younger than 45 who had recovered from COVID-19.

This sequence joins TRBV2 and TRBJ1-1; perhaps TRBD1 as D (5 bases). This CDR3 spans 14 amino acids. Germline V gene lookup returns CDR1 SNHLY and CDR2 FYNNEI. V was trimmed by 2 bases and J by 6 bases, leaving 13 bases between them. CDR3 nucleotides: TGTGCCAGCAGTGAATTGGGGGGTAAGGCTGAAGCTTTCTTT. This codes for CASSELGGKAEAFF.

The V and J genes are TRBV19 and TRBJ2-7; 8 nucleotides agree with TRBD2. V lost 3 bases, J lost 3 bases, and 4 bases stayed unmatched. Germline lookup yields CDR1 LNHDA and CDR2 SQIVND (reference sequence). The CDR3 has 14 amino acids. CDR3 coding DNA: TGTGCCAGTAGTATGAGTGGGACTAGCTACGAGCAGTACTTC. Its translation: CASSMSGTSYEQYF.

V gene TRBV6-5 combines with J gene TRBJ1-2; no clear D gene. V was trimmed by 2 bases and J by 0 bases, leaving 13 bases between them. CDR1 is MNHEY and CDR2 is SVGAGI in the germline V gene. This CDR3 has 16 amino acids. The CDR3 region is CASSYRLLTANYGYTF. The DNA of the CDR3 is TGTGCCAGCAGTTACCGCCTACTCACCGCTAACTATGGCTACACCTTC.

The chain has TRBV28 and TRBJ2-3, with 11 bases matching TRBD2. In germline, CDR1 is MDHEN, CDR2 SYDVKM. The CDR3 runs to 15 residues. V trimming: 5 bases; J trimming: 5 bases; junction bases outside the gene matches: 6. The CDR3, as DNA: TGTGCCAGCAGTAAGCCGGGACTAGCGGAAGATACGCAGTATTTT. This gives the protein CASSKPGLAEDTQYF. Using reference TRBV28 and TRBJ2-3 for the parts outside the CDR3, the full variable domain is DVKVTQSSRYLVKRTGEKVFLECVQDMDHENMFWYRQDPGLGLRLIYFSYDVKMKEKGDIPEGYSVSREKKERFSLILESASTNQTSMYLCASSKPGLAEDTQYFGPGTRLTVL.

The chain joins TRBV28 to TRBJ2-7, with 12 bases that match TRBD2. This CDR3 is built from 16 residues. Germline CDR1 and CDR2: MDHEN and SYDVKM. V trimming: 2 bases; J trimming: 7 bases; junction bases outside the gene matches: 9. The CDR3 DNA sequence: TGTGCCAGCAGTTTAACCCCTAGCGGGAGGGCCTTTGAGCAGTACTTC. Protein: CASSLTPSGRAFEQYF.

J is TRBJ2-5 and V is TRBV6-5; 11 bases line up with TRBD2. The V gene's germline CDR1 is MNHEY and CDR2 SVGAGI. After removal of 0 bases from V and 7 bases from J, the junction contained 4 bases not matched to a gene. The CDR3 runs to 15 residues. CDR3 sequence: CASSYSLLAGVTQYF. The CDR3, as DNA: TGTGCCAGCAGTTACTCATTACTAGCGGGAGTGACCCAGTACTTC.

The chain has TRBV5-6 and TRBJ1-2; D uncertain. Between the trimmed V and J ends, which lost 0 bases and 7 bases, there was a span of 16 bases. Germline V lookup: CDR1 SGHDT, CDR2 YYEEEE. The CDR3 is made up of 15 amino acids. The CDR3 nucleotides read TGTGCCAGCAGCTTGGTGTCAGTCCGAGGCGGTGGCTACACCTTC. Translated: CASSLVSVRGGGYTF.

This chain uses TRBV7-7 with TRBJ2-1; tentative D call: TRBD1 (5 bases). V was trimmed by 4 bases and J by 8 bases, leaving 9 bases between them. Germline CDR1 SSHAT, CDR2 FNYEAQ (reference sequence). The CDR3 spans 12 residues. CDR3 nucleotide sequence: TGTGCCAGCAGCTCTACAGGAGATGAGCAGTTCTTC. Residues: CASSSTGDEQFF.

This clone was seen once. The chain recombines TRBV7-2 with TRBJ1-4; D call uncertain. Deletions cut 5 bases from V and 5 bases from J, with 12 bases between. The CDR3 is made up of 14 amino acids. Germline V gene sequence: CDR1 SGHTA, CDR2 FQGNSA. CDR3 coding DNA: TGTGCCAGCAGCCCAGAGGTCCGGAATGAAAAACTGTTTTTT. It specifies CASSPEVRNEKLFF. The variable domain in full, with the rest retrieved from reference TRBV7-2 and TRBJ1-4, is GAGVSQSPSNKVTEKGKDVELRCDPISGHTALYWYRQSLGQGLEFLIYFQGNSAPDKSGLPSDRFSAERTGGSVSTLTIQRTQQEDSAVYLCASSPEVRNEKLFFGSGTQLSVL.

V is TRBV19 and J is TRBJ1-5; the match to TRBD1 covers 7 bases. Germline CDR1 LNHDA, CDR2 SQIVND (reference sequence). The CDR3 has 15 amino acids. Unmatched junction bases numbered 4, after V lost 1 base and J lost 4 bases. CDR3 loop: CASSIGQGSNQPQHF. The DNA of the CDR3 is TGTGCCAGTAGTATAGGACAGGGTTCAAATCAGCCCCAGCATTTT.

This chain's CDR3 is CASSRQSYEQYF. DNA for the CDR3: TGTGCCAGCAGTAGACAGTCCTACGAGCAGTACTTC. The chain recombines TRBV6-5 with TRBJ2-7; D may be TRBD1 (5 bases). V shed 5 bases and J shed 1 base, with 6 bases lying between them. Per the germline V gene, CDR1 is MNHEY and CDR2 is SVGAGI. This CDR3 comprises 12 residues.

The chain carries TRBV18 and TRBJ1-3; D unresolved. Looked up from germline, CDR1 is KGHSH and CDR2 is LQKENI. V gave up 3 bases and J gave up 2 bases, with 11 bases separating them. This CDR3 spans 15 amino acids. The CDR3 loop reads CASSPLVSTGNTIYF. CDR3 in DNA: TGTGCCAGCTCACCGCTCGTGAGTACTGGAAACACCATATATTTT.

The CDR3 nucleotides read TGTGCCAGCAGCGGCGGGACAGCTCCTAACTATGGCTACACCTTC. Translation gives CASSGGTAPNYGYTF. This chain joins TRBV5-8 and TRBJ1-2; 7 bases line up with TRBD1. CDR1 and CDR2 (germline): SGHTS, YDEGEE. Trimming removed 4 bases from V and 0 bases from J; junction bases left unmatched: 6. The CDR3 totals 15 residues.

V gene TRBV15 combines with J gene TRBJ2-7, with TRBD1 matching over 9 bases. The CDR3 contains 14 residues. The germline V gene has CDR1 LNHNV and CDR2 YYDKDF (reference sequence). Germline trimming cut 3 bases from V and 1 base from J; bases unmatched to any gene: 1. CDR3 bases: TGTGCCACCAGCAGGGGACAGGGTTCCTACGAGCAGTACTTC. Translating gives CATSRGQGSYEQYF.

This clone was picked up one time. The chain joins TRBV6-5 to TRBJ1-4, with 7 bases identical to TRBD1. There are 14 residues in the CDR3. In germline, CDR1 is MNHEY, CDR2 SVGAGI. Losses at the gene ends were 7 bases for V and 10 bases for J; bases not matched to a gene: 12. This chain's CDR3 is CASTRAQGVGKLFF. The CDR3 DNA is TGTGCCAGCACCAGGGCCCAGGGGGTAGGAAAACTGTTTTTT.

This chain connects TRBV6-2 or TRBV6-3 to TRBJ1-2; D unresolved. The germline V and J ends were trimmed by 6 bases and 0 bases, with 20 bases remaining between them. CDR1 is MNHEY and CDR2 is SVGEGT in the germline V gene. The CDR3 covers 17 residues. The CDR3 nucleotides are TGTGCCAGCAGCCGGGCCAGCCAGCCGTTAGCTAACTATGGCTACACCTTC. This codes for CASSRASQPLANYGYTF.

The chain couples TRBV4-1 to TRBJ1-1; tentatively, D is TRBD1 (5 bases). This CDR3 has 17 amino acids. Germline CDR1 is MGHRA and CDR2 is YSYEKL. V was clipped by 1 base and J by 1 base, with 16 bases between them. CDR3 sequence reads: CASSQVARGAENTEAFF. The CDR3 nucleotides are TGCGCCAGCAGCCAAGTCGCGCGCGGGGCGGAGAACACTGAAGCTTTCTTT.

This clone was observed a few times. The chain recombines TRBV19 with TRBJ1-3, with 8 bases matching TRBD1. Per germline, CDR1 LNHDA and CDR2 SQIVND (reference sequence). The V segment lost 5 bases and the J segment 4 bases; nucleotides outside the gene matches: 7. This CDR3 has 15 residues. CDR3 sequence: CASSRSGGRGNTIYF. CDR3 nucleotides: TGTGCCAGTAGTCGATCAGGGGGCCGCGGAAACACCATATATTTT.

DNA for the CDR3: TGTGCCAGCAGCTTATCAGCCGTACAGGGGAACACTGAAGCTTTCTTT. Its protein is CASSLSAVQGNTEAFF. The J gene is TRBJ1-1, the V gene TRBV5-4; possible D gene TRBD1, 6 bases. The V gene lost 2 bases and the J gene lost 1 base, with 15 bases spanning the gap. The CDR3 loop spans 16 amino acids. The V gene's germline CDR1 is SGHNT and CDR2 YYREEE (reference sequence).

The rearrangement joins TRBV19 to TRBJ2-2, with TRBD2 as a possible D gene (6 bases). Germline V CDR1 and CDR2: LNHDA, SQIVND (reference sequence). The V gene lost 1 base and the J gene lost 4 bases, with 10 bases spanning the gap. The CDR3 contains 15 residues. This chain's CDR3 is CASSIVGGSTGELFF. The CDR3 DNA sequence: TGTGCCAGTAGTATAGTCGGGGGTAGCACCGGGGAGCTGTTTTTT.

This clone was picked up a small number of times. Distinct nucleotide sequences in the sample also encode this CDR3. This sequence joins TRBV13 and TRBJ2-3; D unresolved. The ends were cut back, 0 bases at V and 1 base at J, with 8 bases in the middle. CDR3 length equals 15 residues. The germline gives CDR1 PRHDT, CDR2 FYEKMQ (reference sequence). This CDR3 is CASSLGSPGTDTQYF. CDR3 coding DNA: TGTGCCAGCAGCTTAGGGAGCCCGGGCACAGATACGCAGTATTTT.

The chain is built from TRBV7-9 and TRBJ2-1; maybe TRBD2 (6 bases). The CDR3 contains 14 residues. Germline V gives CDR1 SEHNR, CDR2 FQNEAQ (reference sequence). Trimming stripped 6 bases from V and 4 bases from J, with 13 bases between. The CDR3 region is CASSGTSVYNEQFF. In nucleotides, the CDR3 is TGTGCCAGCAGTGGGACTTCCGTTTACAATGAGCAGTTCTTC.

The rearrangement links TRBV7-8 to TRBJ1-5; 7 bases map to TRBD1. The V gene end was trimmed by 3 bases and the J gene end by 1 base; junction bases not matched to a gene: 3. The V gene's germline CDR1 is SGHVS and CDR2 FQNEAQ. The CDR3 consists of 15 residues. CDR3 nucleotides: TGTGCCAGCAGCTTTTTGACAGGGAGCAATCAGCCCCAGCATTTT. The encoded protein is CASSFLTGSNQPQHF.

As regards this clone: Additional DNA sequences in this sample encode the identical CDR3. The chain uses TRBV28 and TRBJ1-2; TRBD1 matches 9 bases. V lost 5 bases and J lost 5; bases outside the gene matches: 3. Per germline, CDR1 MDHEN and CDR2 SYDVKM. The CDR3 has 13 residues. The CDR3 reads CASSLGQGYGYTF. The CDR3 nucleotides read TGTGCCAGCAGTCTGGGACAGGGTTATGGCTACACCTTC.